Listed below are T cell receptor beta chains from one sample, sequenced in a study of T-cell memory formation after mild COVID-19. TCRdb independently ran MiXCR on the 5' RACE reads; one entry per CDR3 protein. The sample lists 300,000 to 400,000 distinct CDR3 sequences, under 25% occurring once. The material sequenced was PBMCs or a T cell subset sorted from them (not recorded which). All receptors derive from an adult woman who had mild COVID-19 (a few samples of this study predate the infection). Cell type and time point are not known. The CDR3 runs from the conserved cysteine through the conserved F or W. The order of the fields is D gene, J gene, V gene, clone size, CDR3 DNA, CDR3 protein. D genes are given only for firm matches. Size tells how often a clone was seen (once, few, many) or the class of an expanded clone, and some rows leave it out.

D gene: NA; J gene: TRBJ2-7; V gene: TRBV11-1; clone size: NA; CDR3 DNA: TGTGCCAGCAGCCTTGAGGTTTGGGGCGAAAAATACGAGCAGTACTTC; CDR3 protein: CASSLEVWGEKYEQYF
D gene: NA; J gene: TRBJ1-6; V gene: TRBV3-1; clone size: few; CDR3 DNA: TGTGCCAGCAGCCAAGAATGGGCAGGAAATTCACCCCTCCACTTT; CDR3 protein: CASSQEWAGNSPLHF
D gene: TRBD2; J gene: TRBJ2-1; V gene: TRBV4-2; clone size: NA; CDR3 DNA: TGTGCCAGCAGCTATAGCGGGAGTAGGGCCAATGAGCAGTTCTTC; CDR3 protein: CASSYSGSRANEQFF
D gene: TRBD2; J gene: TRBJ2-2; V gene: TRBV12-3/TRBV12-4; clone size: NA; CDR3 DNA: TGTGCCAGCAGCCTGGGACTAGCGGGGGGGCACACCGGGGAGCTGTTTTTT; CDR3 protein: CASSLGLAGGHTGELFF
D gene: TRBD1; J gene: TRBJ2-5; V gene: TRBV27; clone size: NA; CDR3 DNA: TGTGCCAGCACCGGACAGGGGTTGGAGACCCAGTACTTC; CDR3 protein: CASTGQGLETQYF
D gene: NA; J gene: TRBJ2-1; V gene: TRBV7-3; clone size: NA; CDR3 DNA: TGTGCCAGCAGCTCCAGTCCGGGATATGGGCCCTACAATGAGCAGTTCTTC; CDR3 protein: CASSSSPGYGPYNEQFF
D gene: NA; J gene: TRBJ2-7; V gene: TRBV19; clone size: NA; CDR3 DNA: TGTGCCAGTAGTGGTGACTCCTACGAGCAGTACTTC; CDR3 protein: CASSGDSYEQYF
D gene: NA; J gene: TRBJ1-5; V gene: TRBV27; clone size: NA; CDR3 DNA: TGTGCCAGCAGTTTATCGGGACCTTTAAGCAATCAGCCCCAGCATTTT; CDR3 protein: CASSLSGPLSNQPQHF
D gene: TRBD1; J gene: TRBJ2-1; V gene: TRBV5-4; clone size: many; CDR3 DNA: TGTGCCAGCAGCCGGGACAGCACCTACAATGAGCAGTTCTTC; CDR3 protein: CASSRDSTYNEQFF
D gene: TRBD2; J gene: TRBJ2-1; V gene: TRBV5-4; clone size: NA; CDR3 DNA: TGTGCCAGCAGCTTGACGCGGACTAGCGGGAGTTCCTACAATGAGCAGTTCTTC; CDR3 protein: CASSLTRTSGSSYNEQFF
D gene: NA; J gene: TRBJ2-5; V gene: TRBV23-1; clone size: few; CDR3 DNA: TGCGCCAGCGACCCGGAGGGGGCTCTCGAGACCCAGTACTTC; CDR3 protein: CASDPEGALETQYF
D gene: TRBD2; J gene: TRBJ2-1; V gene: TRBV7-2; clone size: NA; CDR3 DNA: TGTGCCAGCAGCTCAAGGGTTGGCCTAGCGGGAGGGCCCTACAATGAGCAGTTCTTC; CDR3 protein: CASSSRVGLAGGPYNEQFF
D gene: TRBD1; J gene: TRBJ2-1; V gene: TRBV15; clone size: few; CDR3 DNA: TGTGCCACCAGCAGGGACAGGGGGTCCTACAATGAGCAGTTCTTC; CDR3 protein: CATSRDRGSYNEQFF
D gene: NA; J gene: TRBJ2-4; V gene: TRBV12-3/TRBV12-4; clone size: NA; CDR3 DNA: TGTGCCAGCAGTTTTACGGGGGCCTCGGGAAACATTCAGTACTTC; CDR3 protein: CASSFTGASGNIQYF
D gene: TRBD2; J gene: TRBJ2-2; V gene: TRBV6-5; clone size: NA; CDR3 DNA: TGTGCCAGCAGTTACAACCCCCCTCCGGGACTAGCGAACACCGGGGAGCTGTTTTTT; CDR3 protein: CASSYNPPPGLANTGELFF
D gene: NA; J gene: TRBJ1-4; V gene: TRBV5-1; clone size: NA; CDR3 DNA: TGCGCCAGCAGCTTGTCGGCCTCGAATGAAAAACTGTTTTTT; CDR3 protein: CASSLSASNEKLFF
D gene: NA; J gene: TRBJ2-7; V gene: TRBV5-5; clone size: once; CDR3 DNA: TGTGCCAGCAGGAGAGATGGTGGGGTATCCTACGAGCAGTACTTC; CDR3 protein: CASRRDGGVSYEQYF
D gene: TRBD1; J gene: TRBJ1-2; V gene: TRBV5-1; clone size: few; CDR3 DNA: TGCGCCAGCAGCTTGGATAGGACAGGGATCAATGGCTACACCTTC; CDR3 protein: CASSLDRTGINGYTF
D gene: NA; J gene: TRBJ1-5; V gene: TRBV28; clone size: many; CDR3 DNA: TGTGCCAGCAGTCCCCACGGGGAGCAGCCCCAGCATTTT; CDR3 protein: CASSPHGEQPQHF
D gene: TRBD1; J gene: TRBJ2-2; V gene: TRBV24-1; clone size: few; CDR3 DNA: TGTGCCACCGGACAGGGGGAATCCGGGGAGCTGTTTTTT; CDR3 protein: CATGQGESGELFF
D gene: NA; J gene: TRBJ2-2; V gene: TRBV7-6; clone size: NA; CDR3 DNA: TGTGCCAGCAGCTTAGCTAGAGGGCTAACCGGGGAGCTGTTTTTT; CDR3 protein: CASSLARGLTGELFF
D gene: TRBD2; J gene: TRBJ2-1; V gene: TRBV12-3/TRBV12-4; clone size: few; CDR3 DNA: TGTGCCAGTGCATCTAGCGGGAGTGGCAATGAGCAGTTCTTC; CDR3 protein: CASASSGSGNEQFF
D gene: TRBD2; J gene: TRBJ2-3; V gene: TRBV29-1; clone size: NA; CDR3 DNA: TGCAGCGTACTAGCGGGAGAGGTGGATACGCAGTATTTT; CDR3 protein: CSVLAGEVDTQYF
D gene: NA; J gene: TRBJ2-5; V gene: TRBV7-2; clone size: few; CDR3 DNA: TGTGCCAGCAACAGGGAGGGCCTACAAGAGACCCAGTACTTC; CDR3 protein: CASNREGLQETQYF
D gene: NA; J gene: TRBJ1-1; V gene: TRBV27; clone size: NA; CDR3 DNA: TGTGCCAGCAGTTTTAATGGGGATACGAGCACTGAAGCTTTCTTT; CDR3 protein: CASSFNGDTSTEAFF
D gene: NA; J gene: TRBJ2-7; V gene: TRBV12-3/TRBV12-4; clone size: few; CDR3 DNA: TGTGCCAGCAGTTACGGGGTGGCCTACGAGCAGTACTTC; CDR3 protein: CASSYGVAYEQYF
D gene: TRBD2; J gene: TRBJ2-3; V gene: TRBV7-9; clone size: NA; CDR3 DNA: TGTGCCAGCAAAAAGCCGGGACTAGGGGTAACAGATACGCAGTATTTT; CDR3 protein: CASKKPGLGVTDTQYF
D gene: TRBD2; J gene: TRBJ2-1; V gene: TRBV6-2/TRBV6-3; clone size: NA; CDR3 DNA: TGTGCCAGCAGTCAAAGGACTAGCGTGGGTGAGCAGTTCTTC; CDR3 protein: CASSQRTSVGEQFF
D gene: NA; J gene: TRBJ2-3; V gene: TRBV7-3; clone size: NA; CDR3 DNA: TGTGCCAGCAGCTCCCCCCCGAGTACGCAGTATTTT; CDR3 protein: CASSSPPSTQYF
D gene: TRBD1; J gene: TRBJ2-3; V gene: TRBV2; clone size: NA; CDR3 DNA: TGTGCCAGCAACGGACAGGGCACAGATACGCAGTATTTT; CDR3 protein: CASNGQGTDTQYF
D gene: NA; J gene: TRBJ2-7; V gene: TRBV5-1; clone size: NA; CDR3 DNA: TGCGCCAGCAGCGCCTATGGATTCCTCTACGAGCAGTACTTC; CDR3 protein: CASSAYGFLYEQYF
D gene: NA; J gene: TRBJ1-2; V gene: TRBV12-3/TRBV12-4; clone size: NA; CDR3 DNA: TGTGCCAGCCTGATGACTTCCATTAGGGGTGGCTACACCTTC; CDR3 protein: CASLMTSIRGGYTF
D gene: NA; J gene: TRBJ2-2; V gene: TRBV5-1; clone size: once; CDR3 DNA: TGCGCCAGCAGCCGGACTCCACCCGGGGAGCTGTTTTTT; CDR3 protein: CASSRTPPGELFF
D gene: TRBD2; J gene: TRBJ2-1; V gene: TRBV7-2; clone size: NA; CDR3 DNA: TGTGCCAGCAGACCTGCCGGGACTAGCGGGACCGGTGAGCAGTTCTTC; CDR3 protein: CASRPAGTSGTGEQFF
D gene: TRBD2; J gene: TRBJ2-1; V gene: TRBV11-2; clone size: NA; CDR3 DNA: TGTGCCAGCAGCTCTAGCGGGGGGGCCAGGAATGAGCAGTTCTTC; CDR3 protein: CASSSSGGARNEQFF
D gene: TRBD1; J gene: TRBJ1-1; V gene: TRBV2; clone size: NA; CDR3 DNA: TGTGCCAGCAGTGTGGATGGACAGGGGGCTTTGAACACTGAAGCTTTCTTT; CDR3 protein: CASSVDGQGALNTEAFF
D gene: TRBD2; J gene: TRBJ2-5; V gene: TRBV20-1; clone size: NA; CDR3 DNA: TGCAGTGCTAGCGCACTAGCGGCTATACAGACCCAGTACTTC; CDR3 protein: CSASALAAIQTQYF
D gene: NA; J gene: TRBJ2-1; V gene: TRBV9; clone size: once; CDR3 DNA: TGTGCCAGCAGCGTAGATGAGCGCCTATACAATGAGCAGTTCTTC; CDR3 protein: CASSVDERLYNEQFF
D gene: NA; J gene: TRBJ2-5; V gene: TRBV24-1; clone size: few; CDR3 DNA: TGTGCCACCAGTGATGGGTCACTCGGGGAGACCCAGTACTTC; CDR3 protein: CATSDGSLGETQYF
D gene: NA; J gene: TRBJ1-6; V gene: TRBV7-2; clone size: few; CDR3 DNA: TGTGCCAGCAGCCTTATGACAGTATCACCCCTCCACTTT; CDR3 protein: CASSLMTVSPLHF
D gene: NA; J gene: TRBJ2-5; V gene: TRBV29-1; clone size: NA; CDR3 DNA: TGCAGCGGGGCCCCGCGGGAATCCCAAGAGACCCAGTACTTC; CDR3 protein: CSGAPRESQETQYF
D gene: NA; J gene: TRBJ1-5; V gene: TRBV11-2; clone size: NA; CDR3 DNA: TGTGCCAGCAGCTTAGACGGGATCCCCAATCAGCCCCAGCATTTT; CDR3 protein: CASSLDGIPNQPQHF
D gene: TRBD2; J gene: TRBJ2-2; V gene: TRBV20-1; clone size: NA; CDR3 DNA: TGCAGTGCAGAAGGACTAGCGGGCACCGGGGAGCTGTTTTTT; CDR3 protein: CSAEGLAGTGELFF
D gene: NA; J gene: TRBJ1-1; V gene: TRBV5-1; clone size: once; CDR3 DNA: TGCGCCAGCAGCTTGCGGGATTTGGTCACTGAAGCTTTCTTT; CDR3 protein: CASSLRDLVTEAFF
D gene: TRBD2; J gene: TRBJ2-3; V gene: TRBV19; clone size: few; CDR3 DNA: TGTGCCAGTAGTGAGACTAGCGGGAACACAGATACGCAGTATTTT; CDR3 protein: CASSETSGNTDTQYF
D gene: NA; J gene: TRBJ2-3; V gene: TRBV9; clone size: few; CDR3 DNA: TGTGCCAGCAGCCCACCGCACGGGGGCAGCACAGATACGCAGTATTTT; CDR3 protein: CASSPPHGGSTDTQYF
D gene: NA; J gene: TRBJ1-4; V gene: TRBV12-3/TRBV12-4; clone size: NA; CDR3 DNA: TGTGCCAGCAGTTTACTATTAACTAATGAAAAACTGTTTTTT; CDR3 protein: CASSLLLTNEKLFF